This T cell receptor (beta chain) derives from a study of blood T cell repertoires in COVID-19. Study-wide context: COVID-19 samples, acute and convalescent, were from the United States, Italy and Spain. From T cells, B-cell-depleted T cells, or PBMCs came the material, which was cDNA or gDNA.

Original data processing: Using reference gene primer amplification, nucleated cell counts were estimated. Using immunoSEQ multiplex PCR, the repertoire was profiled, and TCRdb retains in-frame clones only, with some absent. Clonal size and the V and J genes are those of that table, whereas D and trimming came from the DNA. The sample lists about 54,000 clones; around 87% were seen once. This TCR was recovered from a man aged 50-59 years with active COVID-19. Specimen: peripheral blood.

DNA for the CDR3: TGCAGCGTTACCTTCGCCGAGTCATGGACAGATACGCAGTATTTT. Amino acids: CSVTFAESWTDTQYF. J is TRBJ2-3 and V is TRBV29-1; D is unresolved. CDR3 length: 15 residues. Germline CDR1 reads SQVTM; CDR2 reads ANQGSEA. With 5 bases removed from V and 3 bases from J, the gap between germline ends came to 18 bases.